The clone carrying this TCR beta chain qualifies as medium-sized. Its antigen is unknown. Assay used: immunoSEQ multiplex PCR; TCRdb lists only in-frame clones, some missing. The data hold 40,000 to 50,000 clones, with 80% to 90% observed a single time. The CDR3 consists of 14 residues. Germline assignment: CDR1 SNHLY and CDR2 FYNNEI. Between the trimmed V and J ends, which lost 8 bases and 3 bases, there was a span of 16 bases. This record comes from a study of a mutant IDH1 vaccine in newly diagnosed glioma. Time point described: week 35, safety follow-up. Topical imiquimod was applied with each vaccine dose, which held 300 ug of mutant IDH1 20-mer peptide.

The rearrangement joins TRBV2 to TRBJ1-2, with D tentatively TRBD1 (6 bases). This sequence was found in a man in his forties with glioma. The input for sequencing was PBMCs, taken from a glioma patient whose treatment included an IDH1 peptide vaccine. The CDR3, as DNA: TGTGCCAGCTCAATGGACAGCCAAGACTATGGCTACACCTTC. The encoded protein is CASSMDSQDYGYTF.